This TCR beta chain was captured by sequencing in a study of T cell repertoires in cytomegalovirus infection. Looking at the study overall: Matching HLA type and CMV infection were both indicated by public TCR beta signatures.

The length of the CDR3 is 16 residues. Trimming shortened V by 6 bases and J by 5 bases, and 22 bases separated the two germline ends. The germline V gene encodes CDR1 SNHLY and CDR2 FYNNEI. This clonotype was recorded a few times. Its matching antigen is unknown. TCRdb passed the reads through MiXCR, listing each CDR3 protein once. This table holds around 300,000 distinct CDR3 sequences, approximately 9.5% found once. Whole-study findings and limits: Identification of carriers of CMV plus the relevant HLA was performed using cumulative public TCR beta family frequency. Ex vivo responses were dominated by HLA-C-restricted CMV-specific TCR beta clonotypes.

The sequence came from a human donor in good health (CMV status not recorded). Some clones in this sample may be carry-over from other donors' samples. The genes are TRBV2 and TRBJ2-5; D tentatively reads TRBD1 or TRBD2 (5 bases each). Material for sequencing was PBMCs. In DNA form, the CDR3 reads TGTGCCAGCAGCAAAGACCGGGGCACAGGATGGGAGACCCAGTACTTC. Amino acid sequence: CASSKDRGTGWETQYF.